This TCR beta chain stems from a study of Ad26.COV2.S vaccination and SARS-CoV-2 variants. Study context: Intramuscular Ad26.COV2.S at 5x10^10 or 1x10^11 viral particles.

The V end was cut by 3 bases, the J end by 6 bases, with 15 bases between. Germline V gene sequence: CDR1 SGHVS, CDR2 FNYEAQ. This CDR3 spans 14 amino acids. The data were produced by immunoSEQ multiplex PCR, yet TCRdb's version contains in-frame clones alone and is incomplete. The table has approximately 400,000 clones, approximately 83% seen once. Treatment indicated: roughly 19 received Ad26.COV2.S at low or high dose, single or two shots; 5 received placebo; per-sample allocation not given. Collection of samples fell on day 63 after the first vaccine or placebo injection. Expression of Wuhan-strain SARS-CoV-2 spike came from the Ad26 vector that formed the vaccine.

The TCR comes from a person aged 18-65 years who received the Ad26.COV2.S COVID-19 vaccine or a placebo. The sample was peripheral blood, taken in a trial of Ad26.COV2.S vaccine versus placebo. The gene calls are TRBV7-6 and TRBJ2-7; tentative D call: TRBD1 (6 bases). The CDR3 sequence is CASSFGTGLGEQYF. The CDR3 region has the DNA TGTGCCAGCAGCTTTGGAACAGGGTTAGGCGAGCAGTACTTC.